This T cell receptor beta chain emerged from a study of shared clonotypes between healthy human individuals. CD45RO-negative, CCR7-selected cells formed the naive CD8 fraction, which excluded terminally differentiated effector memory CD45RA+ cells. Among the donors, all were Caucasian adults who lived in Nashville, Tennessee. Replicate PCRs for sorted subsets used 200 to 250 ng DNA; this equaled tens of thousands of T cell genomes. Repertoires were generated with immunoSEQ multiplex PCR, while TCRdb's copy carries only in-frame clones and drops some. The top ten hold less than 25% of the sample, which has about 870,000 clones, 80% to 95% seen once. The TCR sequence derives from a man aged 25 to 40 in good health. Sequenced input: naive CD8+ T cells sorted from blood.

The CDR3 coding sequence is TGTGCCAGCAGCGTACTAGGTGCTGGCTACGAGCAGTACTTC. Translation: CASSVLGAGYEQYF. The genes are TRBV5-4 and TRBJ2-7, with D maybe TRBD2 (5 bases). Germline CDR1 is SGHNT and CDR2 is YYREEE (reference sequence). V was trimmed by 4 bases and J by 3 bases, leaving 14 bases between them. The CDR3 has 14 residues.